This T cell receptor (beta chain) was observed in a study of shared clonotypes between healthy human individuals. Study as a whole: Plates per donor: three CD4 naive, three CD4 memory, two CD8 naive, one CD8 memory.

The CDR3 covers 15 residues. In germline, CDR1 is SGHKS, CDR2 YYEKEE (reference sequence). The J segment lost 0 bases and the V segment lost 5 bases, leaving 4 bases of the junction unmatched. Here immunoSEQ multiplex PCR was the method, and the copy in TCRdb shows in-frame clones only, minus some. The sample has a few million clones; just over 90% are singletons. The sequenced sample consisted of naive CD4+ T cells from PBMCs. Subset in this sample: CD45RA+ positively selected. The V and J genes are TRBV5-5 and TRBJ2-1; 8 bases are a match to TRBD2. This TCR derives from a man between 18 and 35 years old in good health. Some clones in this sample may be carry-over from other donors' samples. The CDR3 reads CASSTSGLSYNEQFF. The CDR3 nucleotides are TGTGCCAGCAGTACTAGCGGCCTCTCCTACAATGAGCAGTTCTTC.